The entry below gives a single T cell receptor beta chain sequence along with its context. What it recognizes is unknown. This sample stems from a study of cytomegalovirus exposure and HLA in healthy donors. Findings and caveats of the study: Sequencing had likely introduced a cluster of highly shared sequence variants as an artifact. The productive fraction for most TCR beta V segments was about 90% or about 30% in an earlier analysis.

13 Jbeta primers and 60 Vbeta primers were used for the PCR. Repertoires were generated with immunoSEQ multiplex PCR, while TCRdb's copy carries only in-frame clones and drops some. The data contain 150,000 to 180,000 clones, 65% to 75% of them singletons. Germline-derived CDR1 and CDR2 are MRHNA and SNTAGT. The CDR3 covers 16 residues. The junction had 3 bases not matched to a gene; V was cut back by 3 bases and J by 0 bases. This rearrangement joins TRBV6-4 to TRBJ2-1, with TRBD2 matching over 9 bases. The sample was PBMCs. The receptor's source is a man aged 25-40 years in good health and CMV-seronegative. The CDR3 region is CASSELAGSSYNEQFF. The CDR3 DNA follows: TGTGCCAGCAGTGAGCTAGCGGGGAGCTCCTACAATGAGCAGTTCTTC.